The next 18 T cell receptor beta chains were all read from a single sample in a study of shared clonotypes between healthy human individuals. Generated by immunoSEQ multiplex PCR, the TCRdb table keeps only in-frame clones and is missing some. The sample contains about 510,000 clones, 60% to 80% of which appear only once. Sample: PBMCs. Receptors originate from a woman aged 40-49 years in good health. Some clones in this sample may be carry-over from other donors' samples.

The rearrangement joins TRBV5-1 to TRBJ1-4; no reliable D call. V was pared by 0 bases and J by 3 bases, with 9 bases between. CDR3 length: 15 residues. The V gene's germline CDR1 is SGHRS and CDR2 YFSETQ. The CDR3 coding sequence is TGCGCCAGCAGCTTGGGGGGAATGCCTAATGAAAAACTGTTTTTT. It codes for CASSLGGMPNEKLFF.

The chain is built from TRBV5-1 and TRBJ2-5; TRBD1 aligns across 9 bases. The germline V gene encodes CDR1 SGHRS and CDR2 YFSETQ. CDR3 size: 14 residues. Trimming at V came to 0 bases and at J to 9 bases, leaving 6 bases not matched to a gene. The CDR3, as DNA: TGCGCCAGCAGCTTGGCCAGAGACAGGGGGGCCCAGTACTTC. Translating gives CASSLARDRGAQYF.

This CDR3 reads CASSLVGQGGSYEQYF. In nucleotides, the CDR3 is TGTGCCAGCAGCTTAGTAGGACAGGGGGGCTCCTACGAGCAGTACTTC. V is TRBV7-8 and J is TRBJ2-7, with 10 bases matching TRBD1. The CDR3 extends over 16 amino acids. The ends lost 1 base at V and 0 bases at J; junction bases unmatched: 3. CDR1 is SGHVS and CDR2 is FQNEAQ in the germline V gene. Full variable domain (remainder filled in from reference TRBV7-8 and TRBJ2-7): GAGVSQSPRYKVAKRGQDVALRCDPISGHVSLFWYQQALGQGPEFLTYFQNEAQLDKSGLPSDRFFAERPEGSVSTLKIQRTQQEDSAVYLCASSLVGQGGSYEQYFGPGTRLTVT.

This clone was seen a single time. The CDR3, as DNA: TGTGCCAGCAGCTTAGCGCTCAGCGGGAGGGCGAGAGATACGCAGTATTTT. This sequence encodes CASSLALSGRARDTQYF. V gene TRBV7-9 combines with J gene TRBJ2-3; 10 bases are shared with TRBD2. The CDR3 loop spans 17 amino acids. Germline CDR1 SEHNR, CDR2 FQNEAQ (reference sequence). V trimming: 0 bases; J trimming: 5 bases; junction bases outside the gene matches: 8.

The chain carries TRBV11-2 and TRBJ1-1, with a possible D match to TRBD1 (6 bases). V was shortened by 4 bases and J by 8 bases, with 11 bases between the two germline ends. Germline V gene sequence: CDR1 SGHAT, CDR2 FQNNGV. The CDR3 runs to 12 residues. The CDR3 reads CASSSLGTEAFF. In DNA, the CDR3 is TGTGCCAGCAGCTCCCTCGGGACAGAAGCTTTCTTT.

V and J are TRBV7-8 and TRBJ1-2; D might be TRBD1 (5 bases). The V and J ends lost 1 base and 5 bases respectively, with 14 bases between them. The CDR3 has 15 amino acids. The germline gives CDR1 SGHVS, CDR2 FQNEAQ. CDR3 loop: CASSLGRRGGYGYTF. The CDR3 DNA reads TGTGCCAGCAGCTTAGGGCGTCGGGGGGGGTATGGCTACACCTTC.

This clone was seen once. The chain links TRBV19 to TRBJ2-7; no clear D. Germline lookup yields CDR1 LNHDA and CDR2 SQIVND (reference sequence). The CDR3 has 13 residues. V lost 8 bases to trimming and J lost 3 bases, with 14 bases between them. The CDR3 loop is CASRQDGYYEQYF. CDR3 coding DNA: TGTGCCAGTCGTCAGGACGGTTACTACGAGCAGTACTTC. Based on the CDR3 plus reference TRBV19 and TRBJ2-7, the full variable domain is DGGITQSPKYLFRKEGQNVTLSCEQNLNHDAMYWYRQDPGQGLRLIYYSQIVNDFQKGDIAEGYSVSREKKESFPLTVTSAQKNPTAFYLCASRQDGYYEQYFGPGTRLTVT.

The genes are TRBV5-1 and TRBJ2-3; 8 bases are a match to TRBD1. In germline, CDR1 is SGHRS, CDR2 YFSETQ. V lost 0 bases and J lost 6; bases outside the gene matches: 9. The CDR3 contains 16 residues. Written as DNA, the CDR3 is TGCGCCAGCAGCTTGGCCCCAGGGGGCTTGACGGATACGCAGTATTTT. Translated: CASSLAPGGLTDTQYF.

In DNA, the CDR3 is TGTGCCAGCATAGGGGGAGGAAAACTGTTTTTT. As protein: CASIGGGKLFF. The chain couples TRBV6-1 to TRBJ1-4, with D perhaps matching TRBD1 (6 bases). The CDR3 extends over 11 amino acids. V was clipped by 7 bases and J by 10 bases, with 10 bases between them. In germline, CDR1 is MNHNS, CDR2 SASEGT.

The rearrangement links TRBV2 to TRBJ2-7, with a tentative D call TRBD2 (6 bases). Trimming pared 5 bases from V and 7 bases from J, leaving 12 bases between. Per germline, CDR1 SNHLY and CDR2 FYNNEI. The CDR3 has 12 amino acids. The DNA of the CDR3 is TGTGCCAGCAGTCCCGACCGGGAGGAGCAGTACTTC. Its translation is CASSPDREEQYF.

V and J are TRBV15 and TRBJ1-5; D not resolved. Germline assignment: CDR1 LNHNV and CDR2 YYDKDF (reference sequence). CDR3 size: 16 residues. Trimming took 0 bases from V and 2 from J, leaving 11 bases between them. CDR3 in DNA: TGTGCCACCAGCAGAGACAAGTCTGGTGGCAATCAGCCCCAGCATTTT. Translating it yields CATSRDKSGGNQPQHF.

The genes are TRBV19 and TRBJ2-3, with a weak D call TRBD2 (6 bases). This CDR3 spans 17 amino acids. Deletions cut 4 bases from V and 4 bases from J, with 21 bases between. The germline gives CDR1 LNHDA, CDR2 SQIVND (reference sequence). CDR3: CASSKRGGARGADTQYF. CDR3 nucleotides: TGTGCCAGTAGTAAAAGAGGAGGGGCGCGAGGGGCAGATACGCAGTATTTT.

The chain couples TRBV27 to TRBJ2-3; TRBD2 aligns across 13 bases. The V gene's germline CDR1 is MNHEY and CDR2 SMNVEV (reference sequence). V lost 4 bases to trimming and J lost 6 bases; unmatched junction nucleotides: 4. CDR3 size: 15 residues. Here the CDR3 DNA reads TGTGCCAGCAGTTCGGGACTAGCGGGATTGGATACGCAGTATTTT. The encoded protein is CASSSGLAGLDTQYF.

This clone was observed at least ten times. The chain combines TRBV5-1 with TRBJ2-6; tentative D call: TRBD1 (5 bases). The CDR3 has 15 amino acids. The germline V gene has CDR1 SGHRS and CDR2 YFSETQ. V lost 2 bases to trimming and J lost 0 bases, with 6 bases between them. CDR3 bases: TGCGCCAGCAGCTTACAGGCCTCTGGGGCCAACGTCCTGACTTTC. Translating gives CASSLQASGANVLTF.

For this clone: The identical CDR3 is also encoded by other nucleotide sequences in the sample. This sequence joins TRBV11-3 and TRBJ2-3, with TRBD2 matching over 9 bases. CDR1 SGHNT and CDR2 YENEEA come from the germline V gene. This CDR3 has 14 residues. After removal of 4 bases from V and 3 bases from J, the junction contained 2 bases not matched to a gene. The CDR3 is CASSSGLATDTQYF. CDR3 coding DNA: TGTGCCAGCAGCTCCGGACTAGCGACAGATACGCAGTATTTT.

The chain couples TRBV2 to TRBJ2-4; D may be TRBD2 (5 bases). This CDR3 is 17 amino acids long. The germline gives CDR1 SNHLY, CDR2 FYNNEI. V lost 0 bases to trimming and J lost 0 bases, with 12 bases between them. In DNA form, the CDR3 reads TGTGCCAGCAGTGAAGCATCGCAGCGGCTAGCCAAAAACATTCAGTACTTC. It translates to CASSEASQRLAKNIQYF.

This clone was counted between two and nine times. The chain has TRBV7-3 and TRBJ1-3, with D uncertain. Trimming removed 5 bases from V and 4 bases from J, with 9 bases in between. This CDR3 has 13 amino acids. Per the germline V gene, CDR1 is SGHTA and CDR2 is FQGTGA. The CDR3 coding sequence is TGTGCCAGCAGCCTCGGATCCGGAAACACCATATATTTT. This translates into CASSLGSGNTIYF.

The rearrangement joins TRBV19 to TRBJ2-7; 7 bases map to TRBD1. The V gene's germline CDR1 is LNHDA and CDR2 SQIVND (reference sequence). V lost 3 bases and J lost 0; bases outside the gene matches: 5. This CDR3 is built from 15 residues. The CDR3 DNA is TGTGCCAGTAGTATCACAGGGGACAGCTCCTACGAGCAGTACTTC. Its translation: CASSITGDSSYEQYF.